The rows below give T cell receptor beta chains drawn from one sample of a study of shared clonotypes between healthy human individuals. Using immunoSEQ multiplex PCR, the repertoire was profiled, and TCRdb retains in-frame clones only, with some absent. The sample contains roughly 2.5 million clones, more than 90% of which appear only once. What was sequenced was naive CD4+ T cells sorted from blood. The receptors originated from a man younger than 30 in good health. The CDR3 runs from the conserved cysteine through the conserved F or W. Fields, in order: D gene, V gene, J gene, clone size, CDR3 protein, CDR3 DNA. A D gene is named only where the DNA matches it firmly. Clone size is shown for a subset of rows, as once, few, many or a class of expanded clone.

NA	TRBV28	TRBJ1-4	NA	CASSPLAAATNEKLFF	TGTGCCAGCAGTCCACTTGCAGCGGCAACTAATGAAAAACTGTTTTTT
TRBD2	TRBV18	TRBJ2-2	NA	CASSPPSGRPGAGELFF	TGTGCCAGCTCACCACCTAGCGGGCGGCCCGGGGCCGGGGAGCTGTTTTTT
TRBD2	TRBV19	TRBJ2-2	NA	CASNTREGRDTGELFF	TGTGCCAGTAATACACGGGAGGGCCGGGACACCGGGGAGCTGTTTTTT
NA	TRBV30	TRBJ1-3	NA	CAWTPTPPGNTIYF	TGTGCCTGGACGCCTACCCCGCCTGGAAACACCATATATTTT
TRBD2	TRBV18	TRBJ2-1	NA	CASSRDGGEQFF	TGTGCCAGCTCACGCGACGGGGGGGAGCAGTTCTTC
NA	TRBV9	TRBJ2-1	NA	CASSFRDVQFF	TGTGCCAGCAGCTTCCGGGATGTGCAGTTCTTC
TRBD2	TRBV5-1	TRBJ2-7	NA	CASSFVLAGGYEQYF	TGCGCCAGCAGCTTCGTCCTAGCGGGAGGCTACGAGCAGTACTTC
TRBD1	TRBV11-2	TRBJ1-2	NA	CASSRTGTAAGVNYGYTF	TGTGCCAGCAGCCGAACCGGGACAGCTGCTGGGGTTAACTATGGCTACACCTTC
TRBD1	TRBV4-2	TRBJ2-7	NA	CASSQAAGQGSYEQYF	TGTGCCAGCAGCCAAGCCGCAGGACAGGGATCCTACGAGCAGTACTTC
NA	TRBV6-1	TRBJ2-7	NA	CASKRPTTYEQYF	TGTGCCAGCAAGCGGCCTACTACCTACGAGCAGTACTTC
NA	TRBV7-2	TRBJ2-5	NA	CASSPRADTQETQYF	TGTGCCAGCAGCCCGAGGGCGGACACCCAAGAGACCCAGTACTTC
NA	TRBV4-3	TRBJ2-7	NA	CASSQDSSGGSYEQYF	TGCGCCAGCAGCCAAGACTCTTCCGGGGGCTCCTACGAGCAGTACTTC
TRBD1	TRBV5-1	TRBJ2-7	once	CASSTRPGQQYEQYF	TGCGCCAGCAGCACGCGTCCGGGACAGCAATACGAGCAGTACTTC
TRBD1	TRBV28	TRBJ1-6	once	CASSNGQGPRNSPLHF	TGTGCCAGCAGTAACGGACAGGGGCCTAGGAATTCACCCCTCCACTTT
NA	TRBV7-9	TRBJ1-4	once	CASSLNRGMGNEKLFF	TGTGCCAGCAGCTTAAATCGGGGAATGGGGAATGAAAAACTGTTTTTT
NA	TRBV6-5	TRBJ1-3	NA	CASRTTRAGNTIYF	TGTGCCAGCAGGACCACAAGGGCTGGAAACACCATATATTTT
TRBD2	TRBV5-1	TRBJ2-5	NA	CASSLVAGVQETQYF	TGCGCCAGCAGCTTGGTTGCGGGAGTTCAAGAGACCCAGTACTTC
TRBD2	TRBV5-1	TRBJ2-5	once	CASSRSGDYQETQYF	TGCGCCAGCAGCCGATCCGGGGACTATCAAGAGACCCAGTACTTC
TRBD2	TRBV7-2	TRBJ2-5	NA	CASSARLAGIQETQYF	TGTGCCAGCAGCGCGAGACTAGCGGGGATCCAAGAGACCCAGTACTTC
NA	TRBV5-1	TRBJ1-3	few	CASSPEAFGNTIYF	TGCGCCAGCAGCCCCGAGGCCTTTGGAAACACCATATATTTT
TRBD2	TRBV7-9	TRBJ2-1	NA	CASSLVAGGQFF	TGTGCCAGCAGCTTAGTAGCGGGAGGGCAGTTCTTC
TRBD1	TRBV5-1	TRBJ2-7	NA	CASRYGTDDYEQYF	TGCGCCAGCAGGTACGGGACAGACGACTACGAGCAGTACTTC
NA	TRBV20-1	TRBJ1-2	NA	CSATGDGYTF	TGCAGTGCTACTGGGGACGGCTACACCTTC
NA	TRBV9	TRBJ2-5	NA	CASSVDAYQETQYF	TGTGCCAGCAGCGTAGATGCGTACCAAGAGACCCAGTACTTC
NA	TRBV6-5	TRBJ1-3	NA	CASSSDRNSGNTIYF	TGTGCCAGCAGCTCGGACCGAAACTCTGGAAACACCATATATTTT
NA	TRBV19	TRBJ1-1	few	CASSIGQTAEAFF	TGTGCCAGTAGTATTGGGCAGACCGCTGAAGCTTTCTTT
NA	TRBV30	TRBJ2-2	NA	CAWSSPRYYTGELFF	TGTGCCTGGAGTTCCCCGCGATACTACACCGGGGAGCTGTTTTTT
TRBD1	TRBV2	TRBJ1-6	few	CASRGQGGSPLHF	TGTGCCAGCAGGGGACAGGGCGGTTCACCCCTCCACTTT
NA	TRBV2	TRBJ1-3	NA	CASRGQGNSGNTIYF	TGTGCCAGCAGAGGGCAGGGAAACTCTGGAAACACCATATATTTT
NA	TRBV5-1	TRBJ1-1	once	CASSLAGRGEAFF	TGCGCCAGCAGCTTGGCCGGGAGGGGTGAAGCTTTCTTT
TRBD1	TRBV29-1	TRBJ2-7	NA	CSAAGTGDEQYF	TGCAGCGCTGCCGGGACAGGGGACGAGCAGTACTTC
TRBD1	TRBV6-1	TRBJ1-5	few	CASSSDRDQPQHF	TGTGCCAGCAGTTCGGACAGGGATCAGCCCCAGCATTTT
TRBD1	TRBV5-4	TRBJ1-1	NA	CASSLRTGGYDEAFF	TGTGCCAGCAGCTTGCGGACAGGAGGATATGATGAAGCTTTCTTT
NA	TRBV10-3	TRBJ2-1	NA	CAISEGPASNYNEQFF	TGTGCCATCAGTGAGGGCCCCGCTTCGAACTACAATGAGCAGTTCTTC
NA	TRBV28	TRBJ2-4	NA	CASSFVGALAKNIQYF	TGTGCCAGCAGTTTCGTCGGGGCTCTAGCCAAAAACATTCAGTACTTC
TRBD1	TRBV19	TRBJ2-7	NA	CASSMIATGDPYEQYF	TGTGCCAGTAGTATGATAGCGACAGGGGACCCCTACGAGCAGTACTTC
NA	TRBV14	TRBJ2-1	NA	CASSPIYNEQFF	TGTGCCAGCAGCCCCATCTACAATGAGCAGTTCTTC
NA	TRBV18	TRBJ1-2	few	CASSPGARYGYTF	TGTGCCAGCTCGCCGGGGGCAAGGTATGGCTACACCTTC
NA	TRBV28	TRBJ1-4	NA	CASSVPRGGSEKLFF	TGTGCCAGCAGTGTCCCCCGGGGCGGGAGTGAAAAACTGTTTTTT
NA	TRBV7-2	TRBJ2-2	NA	CASSLENTGELFF	TGTGCCAGCAGCTTGGAGAACACCGGGGAGCTGTTTTTT
NA	TRBV6-1	TRBJ2-7	NA	CASNSPGTSYEQYF	TGTGCCAGCAATTCTCCGGGAACCTCCTACGAGCAGTACTTC
TRBD2	TRBV30	TRBJ2-5	NA	CASLAGGRYQETQYF	TGTGCCTCTTTAGCGGGAGGCCGCTACCAAGAGACCCAGTACTTC
NA	TRBV30	TRBJ2-1	NA	CAWTGLGFNEQFF	TGTGCCTGGACAGGGCTGGGTTTCAATGAGCAGTTCTTC
TRBD2	TRBV6-1	TRBJ2-7	NA	CASTRLAGTYEQYF	TGTGCCAGTACGAGACTAGCGGGCACCTACGAGCAGTACTTC
NA	TRBV30	TRBJ1-2	NA	CAWSDRPYGYTF	TGTGCCTGGAGCGACAGACCCTATGGCTACACCTTC
TRBD2	TRBV7-2	TRBJ2-7	once	CASSLDSGGYEQYF	TGTGCCAGCAGCTTAGATAGCGGGGGTTACGAGCAGTACTTC
NA	TRBV18	TRBJ1-4	NA	CASSPDGATNEKLFF	TGTGCCAGCTCACCAGACGGTGCAACTAATGAAAAACTGTTTTTT
TRBD1	TRBV2	TRBJ1-2	NA	CASKMTGVSGYTF	TGTGCCAGCAAAATGACAGGGGTCTCTGGCTACACCTTC
NA	TRBV18	TRBJ1-2	NA	CASSPVKGRTNYGYTF	TGTGCCAGCTCACCTGTAAAGGGACGAACTAACTATGGCTACACCTTC
TRBD1	TRBV5-1	TRBJ2-7	NA	CASSLVSGTGSYEQYF	TGCGCCAGCAGCTTGGTGAGTGGGACAGGGTCCTACGAGCAGTACTTC
NA	TRBV4-3	TRBJ2-7	few	CASSQDYGESWYEQYF	TGCGCCAGCAGCCAAGACTATGGGGAAAGCTGGTACGAGCAGTACTTC
TRBD1	TRBV30	TRBJ2-1	NA	CAWFGRGDRGNEQFF	TGTGCCTGGTTCGGAAGAGGGGACAGAGGCAATGAGCAGTTCTTC
TRBD2	TRBV11-2	TRBJ2-4	NA	CASSRLAALAKNIQYF	TGTGCCAGCAGCCGACTAGCAGCTCTAGCCAAAAACATTCAGTACTTC